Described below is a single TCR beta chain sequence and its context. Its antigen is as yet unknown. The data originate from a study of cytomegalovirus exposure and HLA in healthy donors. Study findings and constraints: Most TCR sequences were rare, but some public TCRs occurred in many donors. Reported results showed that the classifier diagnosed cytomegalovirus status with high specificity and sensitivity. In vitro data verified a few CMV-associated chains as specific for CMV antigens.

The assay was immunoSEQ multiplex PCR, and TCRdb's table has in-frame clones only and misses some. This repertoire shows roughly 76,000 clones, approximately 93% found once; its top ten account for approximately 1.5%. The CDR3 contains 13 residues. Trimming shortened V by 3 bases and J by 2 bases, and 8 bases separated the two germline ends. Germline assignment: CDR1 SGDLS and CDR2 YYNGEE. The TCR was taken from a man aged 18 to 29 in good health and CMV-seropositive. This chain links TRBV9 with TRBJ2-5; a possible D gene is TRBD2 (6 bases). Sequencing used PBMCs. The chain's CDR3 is CASSGTNQETQYF. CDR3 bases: TGTGCCAGCAGCGGGACTAATCAAGAGACCCAGTACTTC. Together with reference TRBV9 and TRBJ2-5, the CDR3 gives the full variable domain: DSGVTQTPKHLITATGQRVTLRCSPRSGDLSVYWYQQSLDQGLQFLIQYYNGEERAKGNILERFSAQQFPDLHSELNLSSLELGDSALYFCASSGTNQETQYFGPGTRLLVL.